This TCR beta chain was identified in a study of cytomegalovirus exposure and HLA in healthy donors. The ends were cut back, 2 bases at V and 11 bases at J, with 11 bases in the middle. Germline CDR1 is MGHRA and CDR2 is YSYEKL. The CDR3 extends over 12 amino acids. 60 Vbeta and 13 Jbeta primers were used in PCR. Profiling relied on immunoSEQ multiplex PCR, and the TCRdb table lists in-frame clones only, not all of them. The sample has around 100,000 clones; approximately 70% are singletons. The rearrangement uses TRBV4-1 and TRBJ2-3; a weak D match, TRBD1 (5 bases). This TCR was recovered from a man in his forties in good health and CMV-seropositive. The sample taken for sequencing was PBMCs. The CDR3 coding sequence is TGCGCCAGCAGCCAACCTCAGGGTATGCAGTATTTT. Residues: CASSQPQGMQYF.